This is a list of T cell receptor beta chains from one sample in a study of blood T cell repertoires in COVID-19. Sequenced by immunoSEQ multiplex PCR; TCRdb stores in-frame clones only, minus some. The sample has about 240,000 clones; approximately 86% are singletons. The material sequenced was peripheral blood. The source is a woman in her 50s with COVID-19, enrolled during active disease. The conserved cysteine and the conserved F or W are not part of the CDR3 here. Fields, in order: clone size, J gene, CDR3 length, V gene, CDR3 protein. Rows give clone size only sometimes, using once, few, many, or a class for an expanded clone.

size: -
J: TRBJ1-2
length: 13
V: TRBV4-2
CDR3: ASSLGTGSGYGYT

size: -
J: TRBJ2-2
length: 11
V: TRBV6-1
CDR3: ASSDRVTGELF

size: -
J: TRBJ2-3
length: 14
V: TRBV6-5
CDR3: ASSSGLAGASDTQY

size: -
J: TRBJ1-5
length: 12
V: TRBV5-1
CDR3: ASSLGGSGQPQH

size: few
J: TRBJ1-5
length: 16
V: TRBV7-9
CDR3: ASSFGTGGLYSNQPQH

size: -
J: TRBJ1-2
length: 15
V: TRBV6-4
CDR3: ASSVGLRDKHLYGYT

size: once
J: TRBJ1-2
length: 12
V: TRBV9
CDR3: ASSVAAGVDGYT

size: -
J: TRBJ2-4
length: 12
V: TRBV11-3
CDR3: ATKREGTKNIQY

size: -
J: TRBJ1-2
length: 13
V: TRBV28
CDR3: ASSSTTGSLYGYT

size: -
J: TRBJ2-3
length: 16
V: TRBV12-5
CDR3: ASGLIRTGWRFTDTQY

size: -
J: TRBJ2-3
length: 14
V: TRBV6-5
CDR3: ASSSLSKGGTDTQY

size: -
J: TRBJ2-3
length: 15
V: TRBV24-1
CDR3: ATSDLPRGDTTDTQY

size: -
J: TRBJ1-6
length: 15
V: TRBV5-8
CDR3: ASSLGGLGVYNSPLH

size: -
J: TRBJ1-5
length: 13
V: TRBV6-5
CDR3: ASRLDRALNQPQH

size: -
J: TRBJ2-7
length: 11
V: TRBV5-1
CDR3: ASSGTANYEQY

size: -
J: TRBJ1-2
length: 10
V: TRBV11-1
CDR3: ASSGQHYGYT

size: -
J: TRBJ2-6
length: 12
V: TRBV27
CDR3: ASRLGSGANVLT

size: -
J: TRBJ1-1
length: 14
V: TRBV7-2
CDR3: ASSPPAYSGNTEAF

size: once
J: TRBJ2-1
length: 10
V: TRBV7-8
CDR3: ASSLAGGEQF

size: -
J: TRBJ1-1
length: 13
V: TRBV5-1
CDR3: ASSLVWGGDTEAF

size: once
J: TRBJ2-3
length: 12
V: TRBV2
CDR3: ASTSSSLTDTQY

size: -
J: TRBJ2-1
length: 13
V: TRBV27
CDR3: ASSLGRPSYNEQF